This T cell receptor beta chain derives from a study of low-dose radiotherapy and immunotherapy resistance in tumors. This CDR3 has 15 residues. Germline CDR1 and CDR2: SGHRS and YFSETQ. V was pared by 4 bases and J by 6 bases, with 16 bases between. Both TCRalpha and TCRbeta chains were reverse transcribed with V-gene-specific primers. Over roughly 19 PCR cycles, TCRs were amplified from a constant-region primer and V-primer adapter. TCRdb ran MiXCR on the reads and lists one entry per CDR3 protein. The sample lists approximately 11,000 distinct CDR3 sequences; less than 60% were seen once. This chain links TRBV5-1 with TRBJ2-2; D gene uncertain. This TCR was sampled from a human donor with advanced metastatic prostate, ovarian, gallbladder or colorectal cancer (not recorded which). This table probably holds off-target reads from a library built for another chain. This CDR3 reads CASSRESIRAGELFF. DNA for the CDR3: TGCGCCAGCAGCCGCGAAAGTATAAGAGCCGGGGAGCTGTTTTTT.